The clone carrying this TCR beta chain was counted ten times or more. The antigen is undetermined. The record originates from a study of T-cell reconstitution after alpha-beta-depleted transplantation in children. From germline, CDR1 is KGHDR and CDR2 SFDVKD. The CDR3 loop spans 16 amino acids. Trimming took 3 bases from V and 5 from J, leaving 18 bases between them. General observations from the study: A year had passed since transplant, and T-cell counts and diversity by then came mostly from newly produced T cells. Some patients owed their high day-60 TCRbeta diversity to surviving recipient T cells and thymic progenitors. Several hundred expanded graft clones reportedly were the source of alpha-beta T cells about two months after transplant.

Unique molecular identifiers were used to barcode this TCRbeta library. In TCRdb, the PCR reads were re-called with MiXCR into one record per CDR3 protein. The sample has around 64,000 distinct CDR3 sequences, roughly 11% seen once. The sample consisted of PBMCs, taken before TCRalphabeta/CD19-depleted stem cell transplant. This TCR derives from a boy aged 5-17 years with acute myeloid leukemia, due to receive a stem cell transplant. V is TRBV24-1 and J is TRBJ2-5; TRBD1 or TRBD2 may be the D gene (6 bases each). Here the CDR3 reads CATSDPTKGGTETQYF. The DNA of the CDR3 is TGTGCCACCAGTGATCCAACGAAGGGGGGCACCGAGACCCAGTACTTC.